These T cell receptor beta chains were read from a single sample in a study of OX40 agonist ivuxolimab in advanced cancers. The data were produced by immunoSEQ multiplex PCR, yet TCRdb's version contains in-frame clones alone and is incomplete. The sample shows some 81,000 clones, 80% to 90% of them seen only once. The material sequenced was CD4+ or CD8+ T cells sorted from blood, taken in a trial of the OX40 agonist ivuxolimab. These receptors all stem from an adult with an advanced solid tumor such as melanoma, head and neck, liver or kidney cancer. The CDR3 runs from the conserved cysteine through the conserved F or W. Each record gives: V gene, J gene, CDR3 protein.

v_call: TRBV29-1; j_call: TRBJ2-1; cdr3_aa: CSVAGTSGGTGYNEQFF
v_call: TRBV28; j_call: TRBJ2-2; cdr3_aa: CASSFLDRGRGGELFF
v_call: TRBV6-5; j_call: TRBJ1-1; cdr3_aa: CASSFIQGNTEAFF
v_call: TRBV19; j_call: TRBJ2-5; cdr3_aa: CASSIGLAGRETQYF
v_call: TRBV4-3; j_call: TRBJ2-3; cdr3_aa: CASSQETGALDTDTQYF
v_call: TRBV6-6; j_call: TRBJ2-4; cdr3_aa: CASINTGRGNIQYF
v_call: TRBV19; j_call: TRBJ1-1; cdr3_aa: CASSRVGGGRGDTEAFF
v_call: TRBV9; j_call: TRBJ2-1; cdr3_aa: CASSRLAGGYNEQFF
v_call: TRBV6-6; j_call: TRBJ1-5; cdr3_aa: CASSYSRGLQPQHF
v_call: TRBV2; j_call: TRBJ2-2; cdr3_aa: CASRLLAGRTGELFF
v_call: TRBV6-6; j_call: TRBJ1-5; cdr3_aa: CASSPERVNQPQHF
v_call: TRBV15; j_call: TRBJ2-5; cdr3_aa: CATSRGGQGPRAQYF
v_call: TRBV11-2; j_call: TRBJ1-4; cdr3_aa: CASSLETGGMGKLFF
v_call: TRBV6-1; j_call: TRBJ1-5; cdr3_aa: CASKSSSNQPQHF
v_call: TRBV5-1; j_call: TRBJ1-2; cdr3_aa: CASSIEPVRGYTF
v_call: TRBV6-5; j_call: TRBJ1-1; cdr3_aa: CASSYRDARAGTEAFF
v_call: TRBV6-1; j_call: TRBJ2-7; cdr3_aa: CASTKAPSGDYEQYF
v_call: TRBV4-2; j_call: TRBJ1-5; cdr3_aa: CASSQDSGGNQPQHF
v_call: TRBV5-1; j_call: TRBJ1-2; cdr3_aa: CASSLRTGANSDGYTF
v_call: TRBV2; j_call: TRBJ2-5; cdr3_aa: CASKSDGETQYF
v_call: TRBV5-1; j_call: TRBJ2-5; cdr3_aa: CASSLGLRGEQETQYF
v_call: TRBV10-3; j_call: TRBJ2-3; cdr3_aa: CAISTSGGATDTQYF
v_call: TRBV2; j_call: TRBJ2-3; cdr3_aa: CASLWGVGDTQYF
v_call: TRBV5-4; j_call: TRBJ1-2; cdr3_aa: CASSAPTWSYGYTF
v_call: TRBV28; j_call: TRBJ1-2; cdr3_aa: CASSPPGAPYGYTF
v_call: TRBV5-6; j_call: TRBJ2-1; cdr3_aa: CASSLASGGANEQFF
v_call: TRBV5-4; j_call: TRBJ1-1; cdr3_aa: CASSLAGQGADEAFF
v_call: TRBV5-4; j_call: TRBJ1-1; cdr3_aa: CASSFPNTEAFF
v_call: TRBV14; j_call: TRBJ2-3; cdr3_aa: CASSHTQSQYF
v_call: TRBV7-3; j_call: TRBJ1-1; cdr3_aa: CASSFTLNTEAFF
v_call: TRBV19; j_call: TRBJ1-5; cdr3_aa: CASSQLGTVSNQPQHF
v_call: TRBV4-1; j_call: TRBJ1-3; cdr3_aa: CASSQGRAREGNTIYF
v_call: TRBV6-5; j_call: TRBJ2-5; cdr3_aa: CASSYGTGQETQYF
v_call: TRBV15; j_call: TRBJ2-5; cdr3_aa: CATSRMKQGGETQYF
v_call: TRBV11-2; j_call: TRBJ2-1; cdr3_aa: CASSPLILNEQFF
v_call: TRBV5-1; j_call: TRBJ1-1; cdr3_aa: CASSFLGRRDTEAFF
v_call: TRBV11-2; j_call: TRBJ2-3; cdr3_aa: CASSLNGGSSTDTQYF
v_call: TRBV30; j_call: TRBJ2-2; cdr3_aa: CAWGTGLNTGELFF
v_call: TRBV28; j_call: TRBJ2-5; cdr3_aa: CASSFPGTGKETQYF